These 23 T cell receptor beta chains came from one sample sequenced in a study of cytomegalovirus exposure and HLA in healthy donors. Primers: 60 Vbeta forward and 13 Jbeta reverse. Some clones are missing from TCRdb's copy, which holds only in-frame ones; the method was immunoSEQ multiplex PCR. Seen here are about 130,000 clones, 75% to 90% observed once, and the top ten hold 1%. The sequenced material came from PBMCs. These receptors were taken from a man aged 35-49 years in good health and CMV-seronegative.

This sequence joins TRBV28 and TRBJ2-6; the match to TRBD2 covers 8 bases. The CDR3 is made up of 16 amino acids. Germline lookup yields CDR1 MDHEN and CDR2 SYDVKM. With V trimmed by 6 bases and J by 2 bases, 6 bases remained unmatched. CDR3 loop: CASSQAGAPGANVLTF. In DNA, the CDR3 is TGTGCCAGCAGCCAAGCGGGAGCCCCTGGGGCCAACGTCCTGACTTTC.

The table lists this clone with a count of one. This chain uses TRBV28 with TRBJ2-1; maybe TRBD2 (5 bases). This CDR3 has 11 residues. Per the germline V gene, CDR1 is MDHEN and CDR2 is SYDVKM. Trimming cost V 6 bases and J 15 bases, with 15 bases left between them. CDR3 protein: CASRSDSGLFF. Here the CDR3 DNA reads TGTGCCAGCAGGTCGGACTCCGGGTTGTTCTTC.

This clone was found a few times. The rearrangement uses TRBV30 and TRBJ1-1; D is possibly TRBD1 (6 bases). Germline CDR1 and CDR2: GTSNPN and SVGIG (reference sequence). CDR3 size: 11 residues. This CDR3 reads CASNRDVEAFF. CDR3 sequence (DNA): TGTGCTTCAAACAGGGATGTTGAAGCTTTCTTT.

The rearrangement joins TRBV10-2 to TRBJ2-3; 7 nucleotides match TRBD1. The CDR3 spans 13 residues. V shed 3 bases, J shed 7 bases, and the junction held 4 bases outside the gene matches. Germline loops: CDR1 WSHSY, CDR2 SAAADI. Here the CDR3 DNA reads TGCGCCAGCAGTGACCAACAGGGGTATACGCAGTATTTT. Translating gives CASSDQQGYTQYF.

This clone came up once. The chain couples TRBV30 to TRBJ2-5; 12 nucleotides agree with TRBD2. This CDR3 is 14 amino acids long. The germline CDR1 and CDR2 sequences are GTSNPN and SVGIG (reference sequence). With 3 bases clipped from V and 4 bases from J, the junction kept 3 bases outside the gene matches. The CDR3 region has the DNA TGTGCCTGGAGCCGGGGACTAGCGGGAGAGACCCAGTACTTC. It is translated as CAWSRGLAGETQYF.

This chain links TRBV15 with TRBJ1-4; 9 positions match TRBD1. Per the germline V gene, CDR1 is LNHNV and CDR2 is YYDKDF (reference sequence). This CDR3 contains 16 residues. After removal of 1 base from V and 7 bases from J, the junction contained 7 bases not matched to a gene. The DNA for the CDR3 is TGTGCCACCAGCAGAGCGGCGACAGGGGGAGGTGAAAAACTGTTTTTT. Translated: CATSRAATGGGEKLFF.

The chain links TRBV2 to TRBJ1-4, with 8 bases that match TRBD1. CDR3 length equals 13 residues. J was trimmed by 6 bases and V by 4 bases; bases with no gene match: 1. Looked up from germline, CDR1 is SNHLY and CDR2 is FYNNEI. The CDR3 protein is CASSGTGHEKLFF. The CDR3, as DNA: TGTGCCAGCAGTGGGACAGGGCATGAAAAACTGTTTTTT.

The DNA of the CDR3 is TGTGCCAGCAACCAGGGGAATGAGCAGTTCTTC. It specifies CASNQGNEQFF. This chain uses TRBV2 with TRBJ2-1, with D maybe TRBD1 (6 bases). Trimming shortened V by 7 bases and J by 7 bases, and 8 bases separated the two germline ends. The CDR3 sequence is 11 residues long. CDR1 and CDR2 (germline): SNHLY, FYNNEI.

V gene TRBV7-9 combines with J gene TRBJ1-3, with 8 bases matching TRBD1. Per germline, CDR1 SEHNR and CDR2 FQNEAQ (reference sequence). The CDR3 runs 16 residues. Trimming cost V 0 bases and J 0 bases; bases outside gene matches: 1. CDR3: CASSLAGQASGNTIYF. CDR3 bases: TGTGCCAGCAGCTTAGCGGGACAGGCCTCTGGAAACACCATATATTTT.

The rearrangement links TRBV5-8 to TRBJ2-3; the D gene is possibly TRBD2 (6 bases). Trimming took 0 bases from V and 2 from J, leaving 7 bases between them. Germline V gives CDR1 SGHTS, CDR2 YDEGEE. This CDR3 comprises 14 residues. The CDR3 DNA reads TGTGCCAGCAGCTTGGCGGGGGACACAGATACGCAGTATTTT. Translated: CASSLAGDTDTQYF.

There are a few counts of this clone. J is TRBJ1-2 and V is TRBV28; D ambiguous. This CDR3 region has 12 residues. The ends were cut back, 2 bases at V and 4 bases at J, with 5 bases in the middle. Germline values: CDR1 MDHEN, CDR2 SYDVKM. Here the CDR3 DNA reads TGTGCCAGCAGTTTACGTAGCTATGGCTACACCTTC. Its protein is CASSLRSYGYTF.

The chain joins TRBV11-1 to TRBJ2-7, with D unclear. CDR1 SGHAT and CDR2 FQDESV come from the germline V gene (reference sequence). Trimming shortened V by 4 bases and J by 6 bases, and 10 bases separated the two germline ends. The CDR3 runs to 12 residues. This CDR3 reads CASSYEAPEQYF. The CDR3 DNA follows: TGTGCCAGCAGCTACGAGGCGCCCGAGCAGTACTTC.

This chain joins TRBV19 and TRBJ2-1, with D perhaps matching TRBD2 (5 bases). Trimming shortened V by 6 bases and J by 4 bases, and 19 bases separated the two germline ends. CDR1 and CDR2 from the germline V gene are LNHDA and SQIVND (reference sequence). The CDR3 is made up of 16 amino acids. DNA for the CDR3: TGTGCCAGTAGCCCCCAAACCGGACGGGATTACAATGAGCAGTTCTTC. Translating gives CASSPQTGRDYNEQFF.

This clone has more than one count but fewer than ten. This chain links TRBV5-1 with TRBJ1-6; 8 positions match TRBD1. V was clipped by 0 bases and J by 0 bases; unmatched bases: 5. Per the germline V gene, CDR1 is SGHRS and CDR2 is YFSETQ. This CDR3 is built from 18 residues. This chain's CDR3 is CASSLAGQGRSYNSPLHF. CDR3 nucleotides: TGCGCCAGCAGCTTGGCTGGACAGGGACGCTCCTATAATTCACCCCTCCACTTT. The whole variable domain, filled in from reference TRBV5-1 and TRBJ1-6, reads KAGVTQTPRYLIKTRGQQVTLSCSPISGHRSVSWYQQTPGQGLQFLFEYFSETQRNKGNFPGRFSGRQFSNSRSEMNVSTLELGDSALYLCASSLAGQGRSYNSPLHFGNGTRLTVT.

About this clone itself: Other DNA sequences in the same sample also yield this CDR3. V usage is TRBV2 and J usage is TRBJ2-7; 13 bases map to TRBD2. Germline CDR1 is SNHLY and CDR2 is FYNNEI. The CDR3 runs to 14 residues. Trimming at V came to 6 bases and at J to 1 base, leaving 0 bases not matched to a gene. In DNA, the CDR3 is TGTGCCAGCAGGACTAGCGGGGGGTCCTACGAGCAGTACTTC. It codes for CASRTSGGSYEQYF.

The rearrangement links TRBV6-1 to TRBJ2-5; 12 bases are shared with TRBD2. V trimming: 6 bases; J trimming: 5 bases; junction bases outside the gene matches: 7. This CDR3 comprises 15 residues. Germline V gene lookup returns CDR1 MNHNS and CDR2 SASEGT. The CDR3 DNA reads as TGTGCCAGCAGAACCGGGACTAGCGGGTGGGAGACCCAGTACTTC. It translates to CASRTGTSGWETQYF.

This clone was found a few times. This chain uses TRBV5-6 with TRBJ2-2; 8 nucleotides line up with TRBD1. From germline, CDR1 is SGHDT and CDR2 YYEEEE. V lost 4 bases and J lost 1; bases outside the gene matches: 3. The CDR3 totals 15 residues. The CDR3 loop reads CASSRTGRNTGELFF. CDR3 nucleotide sequence: TGTGCCAGCAGCAGGACAGGGCGGAACACCGGGGAGCTGTTTTTT.

The chain combines TRBV7-9 with TRBJ2-7; 9 bases are shared with TRBD2. Trimming removed 3 bases from V and 1 base from J; junction bases left unmatched: 4. The CDR3 covers 15 residues. The germline CDR1 and CDR2 sequences are SEHNR and FQNEAQ (reference sequence). The CDR3 is CASSLFTSGSYEQYF. The DNA for the CDR3 is TGTGCCAGCAGCTTGTTTACTAGCGGGTCCTACGAGCAGTACTTC.

The CDR3 sequence: CASTSGDARGNTIYF. The CDR3 DNA reads as TGTGCCAGCACCTCCGGGGATGCGCGTGGAAACACCATATATTTT. This chain uses TRBV6-5 with TRBJ1-3; D is unclear. The germline V gene encodes CDR1 MNHEY and CDR2 SVGAGI. This CDR3 contains 15 residues. V was pared by 7 bases and J by 3 bases, with 16 bases between.

The rearrangement links TRBV18 to TRBJ1-5; the D gene is possibly TRBD1 (6 bases). Between the trimmed V and J ends, which lost 8 bases and 5 bases, there was a span of 16 bases. From germline, CDR1 is KGHSH and CDR2 LQKENI. This CDR3 has 14 amino acids. This chain's CDR3 is CASDTGYRDQPQHF. Written as DNA, the CDR3 is TGTGCCAGCGACACCGGGTACAGGGATCAGCCCCAGCATTTT.

The chain joins TRBV28 to TRBJ2-1, with 8 nucleotides matching TRBD1. In germline, CDR1 is MDHEN, CDR2 SYDVKM. This CDR3 contains 14 residues. Trimming removed 4 bases from V and 6 bases from J; junction bases left unmatched: 5. CDR3 amino acids: CASSSPDRVNEQFF. CDR3 DNA: TGTGCCAGCAGTTCCCCGGACAGGGTCAATGAGCAGTTCTTC.

This sequence joins TRBV30 and TRBJ2-1, with D perhaps matching TRBD2 (6 bases). V lost 6 bases to trimming and J lost 0 bases, with 12 bases between them. This CDR3 is 14 amino acids long. Germline V gene data show CDR1 as GTSNPN and CDR2 as SVGIG (reference sequence). CDR3 sequence: CACWAGSSYNEQFF. In DNA, the CDR3 is TGTGCCTGCTGGGCCGGGAGCTCCTACAATGAGCAGTTCTTC.

The V gene is TRBV6-5, the J gene TRBJ1-6; no clear D gene. CDR3 size: 15 residues. Germline values: CDR1 MNHEY, CDR2 SVGAGI. V was clipped by 2 bases and J by 5 bases, with 10 bases between them. The CDR3 nucleotides are TGTGCCAGCAGTTACGGAGGGAATAATAATTCACCCCTCCACTTT. Translation: CASSYGGNNNSPLHF.